Presented here are 15 T cell receptor beta chains from one specimen sequenced in a study of somatic mutations in cytotoxic T cells in rheumatoid arthritis. Using immunoSEQ multiplex PCR, the repertoire was profiled, and TCRdb retains in-frame clones only, with some absent. The sample includes around 6,500 clones, roughly 70% seen only once; the top ten take about 42%. Sequencing was done on a sample of CD8+ T cells sorted from blood. The receptors were gathered from a middle-aged man in good health.

This chain links TRBV11-1 with TRBJ2-6; D gene unclear. This CDR3 is 15 amino acids long. Trimming took off 5 bases at V and 0 bases at J, with 8 bases between the two ends. Germline loops: CDR1 SGHAT, CDR2 FQDESV (reference sequence). CDR3 residues: CASSQDPSGANVLTF. CDR3 bases: TGTGCCAGCAGCCAGGATCCCTCTGGGGCCAACGTCCTGACTTTC. The full variable domain, in which reference TRBV11-1 and TRBJ2-6 provide the parts outside the CDR3, is EAEVAQSPRYKITEKSQAVAFWCDPISGHATLYWYRQILGQGPELLVQFQDESVVDDSQLPKDRFSAERLKGVDSTLKIQPAELGDSAMYLCASSQDPSGANVLTFGAGSRLTVL.

The chain joins TRBV7-9 to TRBJ2-1; D is possibly TRBD1 (5 bases). The CDR3 covers 17 residues. The germline V gene encodes CDR1 SEHNR and CDR2 FQNEAQ (reference sequence). V lost 0 bases and J 1 base, leaving 13 bases between the germline ends. The CDR3 reads CASSLAPGMWSYNEQFF. The CDR3 region has the DNA TGTGCCAGCAGCTTAGCGCCAGGGATGTGGTCCTACAATGAGCAGTTCTTC.

V and J are TRBV7-6 and TRBJ2-1; D is unclear. Trimming shortened V by 2 bases and J by 5 bases, and 7 bases separated the two germline ends. The germline V gene encodes CDR1 SGHVS and CDR2 FNYEAQ. This CDR3 has 13 residues. The CDR3 region is CASSLSRNNEQFF. The CDR3 region has the DNA TGTGCCAGCAGCTTATCCCGGAACAATGAGCAGTTCTTC.

The chain uses TRBV7-3 and TRBJ2-1; D gene ambiguous. CDR1 and CDR2 (germline): SGHTA, FQGTGA. The ends were cut back, 3 bases at V and 8 bases at J, with 5 bases in the middle. This CDR3 comprises 11 residues. The chain's CDR3 is CASSFGDEQFF. In DNA, the CDR3 is TGTGCCAGCAGCTTTGGGGATGAGCAGTTCTTC.

This clone was seen only once. The chain carries TRBV6-1 and TRBJ2-3; D might be TRBD1 or TRBD2, each matching 5 bases. The germline gives CDR1 MNHNS, CDR2 SASEGT. Between the trimmed V and J ends, which lost 0 bases and 0 bases, there was a span of 16 bases. This CDR3 is 18 amino acids long. CDR3 amino acids: CASSEALGGDGSTDTQYF. In DNA form, the CDR3 reads TGTGCCAGCAGTGAAGCGCTGGGTGGGGACGGTAGCACAGATACGCAGTATTTT.

This clone has more than one count but fewer than ten. J is TRBJ1-1 and V is TRBV29-1; D is ambiguous. Trimming took off 8 bases at V and 6 bases at J, with 16 bases between the two ends. Germline lookup yields CDR1 SQVTM and CDR2 ANQGSEA. The length of the CDR3 is 12 residues. CDR3 loop: CSFHTTGSEAFF. The CDR3 DNA reads TGCAGCTTTCACACCACGGGGTCTGAAGCTTTCTTT. Variable domain in full (rest from reference TRBV29-1 and TRBJ1-1): SAVISQKPSRDICQRGTSLTIQCQVDSQVTMMFWYRQQPGQSLTLIATANQGSEATYESGFVIDKFPISRPNLTFSTLTVSNMSPEDSSIYLCSFHTTGSEAFFGQGTRLTVV.

Comments on this clone: The identical CDR3 is also encoded by other nucleotide sequences in the sample. The V call is TRBV18, the J call TRBJ2-5; TRBD2 matches 7 bases. Germline V gene sequence: CDR1 KGHSH, CDR2 LQKENI. With V trimmed by 6 bases and J by 9 bases, 10 bases remained unmatched. CDR3 length: 13 residues. This chain's CDR3 is CASSREAGWAQYF. CDR3 sequence (DNA): TGTGCCAGCTCTCGGGAGGCGGGGTGGGCCCAGTACTTC. The full variable domain, completed using reference TRBV18 and TRBJ2-5, is NAGVMQNPRHLVRRRGQEARLRCSPMKGHSHVYWYRQLPEEGLKFMVYLQKENIIDESGMPKERFSAEFPKEGPSILRIQQVVRGDSAAYFCASSREAGWAQYFGPGTRLLVL.

This clone was detected only once. This rearrangement joins TRBV13 to TRBJ2-7; D perhaps matches TRBD1 (6 bases). In germline, CDR1 is PRHDT, CDR2 FYEKMQ (reference sequence). V dropped 5 bases and J dropped 0 bases, with 14 bases sitting between them. This CDR3 contains 15 residues. Here the CDR3 DNA reads TGTGCCAGCAGCGCTTCAGGGGAACTCTCCTACGAGCAGTACTTC. Translation: CASSASGELSYEQYF.

V gene TRBV10-3 combines with J gene TRBJ2-7; no reliable D call. CDR1 is ENHRY and CDR2 is SYGVKD in the germline V gene. The CDR3 contains 12 residues. CDR3 sequence reads: CAISESGRERYV. The CDR3 nucleotides read TGTGCCATCAGTGAGTCGGGAAGAGAGCGGTACGTC.

CDR3 region: CASSELLRSYEQYV. The DNA for the CDR3 is TGTGCCAGCAGTGAACTACTCAGGAGCTACGAGCAGTACGTC. V is TRBV2 and J is TRBJ2-7; D gene ambiguous. The CDR3 has 14 residues. The germline CDR1 and CDR2 sequences are SNHLY and FYNNEI. The V end was cut by 2 bases, the J end by 3 bases, with 11 bases between.

The chain carries TRBV28 and TRBJ2-3; D ambiguous. Germline CDR1 reads MDHEN; CDR2 reads SYDVKM. The CDR3 length is 14 residues. Trimming cost V 7 bases and J 1 base, with 12 bases left between them. The CDR3 DNA is TGTGCCAGCACCTCCGGCACCGGCACAGATACGCAGTATTTT. Residues: CASTSGTGTDTQYF.

The chain is built from TRBV18 and TRBJ2-1; 8 nucleotides align to TRBD2. The CDR3 runs to 16 residues. Germline CDR1 is KGHSH and CDR2 is LQKENI. V gave up 2 bases and J gave up 7 bases; unmatched junction bases: 10. CDR3 sequence reads: CASSPWDGGALNEQFF. CDR3 nucleotide sequence: TGTGCCAGCTCACCATGGGACGGGGGGGCATTGAATGAGCAGTTCTTC.

The rearrangement joins TRBV6-1 to TRBJ2-7; D tentatively fits TRBD1 or TRBD2 (5 bases each). The CDR3 spans 14 residues. V lost 9 bases and J lost 2, with 17 bases in between. Germline V lookup: CDR1 MNHNS, CDR2 SASEGT. The CDR3 bases are TGTGCCAGTGACTACCGGGACGGTCCCTACGAGCAGTACTTC. Translated: CASDYRDGPYEQYF.

There are a few counts of this clone. This chain connects TRBV2 to TRBJ1-4; no firm D call. The CDR3 consists of 14 residues. Germline assignment: CDR1 SNHLY and CDR2 FYNNEI. Trimming left V 2 bases short and J 4 bases short, with 8 bases between. The CDR3 is CASSERRSNEKLFF. As DNA, the CDR3 is TGTGCCAGCAGTGAACGACGGAGTAATGAAAAACTGTTTTTT.

V gene TRBV28 combines with J gene TRBJ2-7; TRBD1 aligns across 8 bases. Germline-derived CDR1 and CDR2 are MDHEN and SYDVKM. V shed 6 bases and J 5 bases; nucleotides not matched to a gene: 9. This CDR3 is built from 14 residues. Here the CDR3 DNA reads TGTGCCAGCAGCCCCGGGACAGGATGGAACGAGCAGTACTTC. This encodes CASSPGTGWNEQYF. The full variable domain, in which reference TRBV28 and TRBJ2-7 provide the parts outside the CDR3, is DVKVTQSSRYLVKRTGEKVFLECVQDMDHENMFWYRQDPGLGLRLIYFSYDVKMKEKGDIPEGYSVSREKKERFSLILESASTNQTSMYLCASSPGTGWNEQYFGPGTRLTVT.